This TCR beta chain stems from a study of CD8 T cells in ankylosing spondylitis. General study points: A motif of eight highly homologous TCR beta variants was seen as apparently characteristic of ankylosing spondylitis blood. Certain motif variants had earlier been reported in reactive arthritis synovial fluid and blood. Clones tied to disease were said to be significantly enriched in matched ankylosing spondylitis synovial fluid.

The table lists this clonotype with a few counts. The antigen is not known. Quantitative 5'-RACE with molecular barcodes produced the TCR beta libraries. Each CDR3 protein gets one entry after TCRdb re-called the 5' RACE reads with MiXCR. The data hold 150,000 to 200,000 distinct CDR3 sequences, with 10% to 15% observed a single time. V shed 4 bases and J shed 9 bases, with 17 bases lying between them. The germline V gene has CDR1 SGHRS and CDR2 YFSETQ. This CDR3 contains 15 residues. This TCR derives from a female donor with ankylosing spondylitis or in good health (not recorded which). What was sequenced was blood, either unsorted or a sorted T cell fraction (not recorded which). This sequence joins TRBV5-1 and TRBJ1-6; D may be TRBD1 (5 bases). The DNA for the CDR3 is TGCGCCAGCAGCCTGGGACCTGGCGAGCTTTCACCCCTCCACTTT. Residues: CASSLGPGELSPLHF.